This entry lists 8 T cell receptor beta chains sequenced from one sample in a study of OX40 agonist ivuxolimab in advanced cancers. The repertoire was sequenced with immunoSEQ multiplex PCR; TCRdb's copy has only in-frame clones and lacks some. The data contain about 20,000 clones, about 90% of them singletons. This sample comprised CD4+ or CD8+ T cells sorted from blood, obtained in a trial of the OX40 agonist ivuxolimab. These receptors were collected from an adult with an advanced solid tumor such as melanoma, head and neck, liver or kidney cancer.

This clone was seen only a few times. The chain joins TRBV27 to TRBJ2-2; D possibly matches TRBD1 or TRBD2 (5 bases each). In germline, CDR1 is MNHEY, CDR2 SMNVEV (reference sequence). The CDR3 has 13 amino acids. V gave up 4 bases and J gave up 6 bases, with 9 bases separating them. CDR3 sequence: CASSWGSPGELFF. The CDR3 DNA follows: TGTGCCAGCAGTTGGGGGAGCCCCGGGGAGCTGTTTTTT.

This clone was detected only a few times. This rearrangement joins TRBV15 to TRBJ1-5; D unclear. Deletions cut 0 bases from V and 4 bases from J, with 10 bases between. The CDR3 runs to 15 residues. CDR1 is LNHNV, CDR2 YYDKDF, per germline (reference sequence). In DNA, the CDR3 is TGTGCCACCAGCAGAGAACGGAGGGAGAATCAGCCCCAGCATTTT. This encodes CATSRERRENQPQHF.

The rearrangement joins TRBV7-9 to TRBJ2-1; 11 bases align to TRBD2. The CDR3 spans 14 residues. V lost 8 bases and J lost 10; bases outside the gene matches: 10. The germline V gene has CDR1 SEHNR and CDR2 FQNEAQ (reference sequence). The CDR3 protein is CASGVLAGGREQFF. The CDR3 DNA reads as TGTGCCAGCGGAGTTTTAGCGGGAGGGCGGGAGCAGTTCTTC.

The J gene is TRBJ1-1, the V gene TRBV27; no definite D call. CDR1 and CDR2 from the germline V gene are MNHEY and SMNVEV (reference sequence). The ends were cut back, 2 bases at V and 3 bases at J, with 7 bases in the middle. This CDR3 has 13 amino acids. CDR3 sequence: CASSLDGYTEAFF. For the CDR3, the DNA is TGTGCCAGCAGTTTAGACGGATACACTGAAGCTTTCTTT.

This sequence joins TRBV5-6 and TRBJ1-1, with D unclear. The CDR3 is 15 residues long. Between the trimmed V and J ends, which lost 3 bases and 0 bases, there was a span of 12 bases. Germline V gives CDR1 SGHDT, CDR2 YYEEEE. Here the CDR3 reads CASSWMSAVNTEAFF. The DNA for the CDR3 is TGTGCCAGCAGCTGGATGAGTGCAGTGAACACTGAAGCTTTCTTT. Combining the CDR3 with reference TRBV5-6 and TRBJ1-1 gives the whole variable domain DAGVTQSPTHLIKTRGQQVTLRCSPKSGHDTVSWYQQALGQGPQFIFQYYEEEERQRGNFPDRFSGHQFPNYSSELNVNALLLGDSALYLCASSWMSAVNTEAFFGQGTRLTVV.

The V gene is TRBV6-5, the J gene TRBJ2-7; 11 positions match TRBD2. CDR3 length equals 15 residues. V shed 6 bases and J 12 bases; nucleotides not matched to a gene: 16. CDR1 MNHEY and CDR2 SVGAGI come from the germline V gene. As DNA, the CDR3 is TGTGCCAGCAGCCTTATCGGGACTAGCGGAGAAAGTCTGTACTTC. Amino acids: CASSLIGTSGESLYF.

The chain carries TRBV21-1 and TRBJ1-1; the table's D call, TRBD1, has no DNA check behind it. TRBV21-1 is a pseudogene locus. The CDR3 covers 16 residues. The CDR3 reads CASSEVLYTIRTEAFF. The DNA of the CDR3 is TGTGCCAGCAGCGAAGTGTTATACACAATTCGCACTGAAGCTTTCTTT.

The chain links TRBV4-1 to TRBJ1-4; TRBD1 is a possible D gene (6 bases). Germline-derived CDR1 and CDR2 are MGHRA and YSYEKL. The CDR3 length is 14 residues. The germline V and J ends were trimmed by 1 base and 5 bases, with 8 bases remaining between them. CDR3 residues: CASSQGQENEKLFF. CDR3 bases: TGCGCCAGCAGCCAAGGACAGGAAAATGAAAAACTGTTTTTT.